One and the same sample provided the 10 T cell receptor beta chains below, sequenced in a study of human T cells and chemical hapten exposure. The sample's time point: patch test 3, about 24 weeks after DPC sensitization. Treatment indicated: therapeutic diphenylcyclopropenone sensitization with weekly scalp DPC. One entry per CDR3 protein, called by TCRdb with MiXCR from the RACE reads. The sample yields around 200,000 distinct CDR3 sequences, around 25% seen once. Material: whole blood, obtained in connection with sensitization to the hapten diphenylcyclopropenone (DPC). Every receptor here comes from a woman in her thirties or forties with alopecia areata. Some clones in this sample may be carry-over from other donors' samples.

This clonotype was counted a single time. The V and J genes are TRBV7-3 and TRBJ1-6; D not resolved. CDR3 length: 16 amino acids. In germline, CDR1 is SGHTA, CDR2 FQGTGA. With 4 bases removed from V and 7 bases from J, the gap between germline ends came to 17 bases. The CDR3 spells CASSSGGRSGNSPLHF. DNA of the CDR3: TGTGCCAGCAGCTCAGGTGGCCGATCGGGAAATTCACCCCTCCACTTT.

The CDR3 is CASSKLRGQGSTSGRQKLYNEQFF. The DNA for the CDR3 is TGTGCCAGCAGCAAACTCCGGGGACAGGGATCGACTAGCGGGAGACAGAAGCTATACAATGAGCAGTTCTTC. V usage is TRBV21-1 and J usage is TRBJ2-1; the DNA was not compared with TRBD2, the D call given in the table. TRBV21-1 is classified as a pseudogene. The CDR3 has 24 residues.

The rearrangement joins TRBV6-4 to TRBJ2-4; maybe TRBD2 (6 bases). The CDR3 contains 14 residues. Trimming left V 3 bases short and J 7 bases short, with 13 bases between. Germline loops: CDR1 MRHNA, CDR2 SNTAGT. Written as DNA, the CDR3 is TGTGCCAGCAGTGATACCCTGGAGGGCAACATTCAGTACTTC. Its protein product is CASSDTLEGNIQYF.

CDR3 in amino acids: CASRTPAEPNEQFF. The CDR3 nucleotides are TGTGCCAGCAGGACCCCCGCGGAGCCCAATGAGCAGTTCTTC. The chain recombines TRBV25-1 with TRBJ2-1; no reliable D call. This CDR3 contains 14 residues. Germline CDR1 and CDR2: MGHDK and SYGVNS. The V gene lost 6 bases and the J gene lost 6 bases, with 15 bases spanning the gap.

This clonotype was detected many times. The V call is TRBV29-1, the J call TRBJ1-3; D gene ambiguous. CDR3 length equals 14 residues. The ends were cut back, 3 bases at V and 7 bases at J, with 16 bases in the middle. Germline V lookup: CDR1 SQVTM, CDR2 ANQGSEA. The CDR3 bases are TGCAGCGTTGATGATGGTGGCGCGGGGAACACCATATATTTT. As protein: CSVDDGGAGNTIYF. The full variable domain, its missing parts supplied by reference TRBV29-1 and TRBJ1-3, is SAVISQKPSRDICQRGTSLTIQCQVDSQVTMMFWYRQQPGQSLTLIATANQGSEATYESGFVIDKFPISRPNLTFSTLTVSNMSPEDSSIYLCSVDDGGAGNTIYFGEGSWLTVV.

The V call is TRBV5-1, the J call TRBJ2-7, with a possible D match to TRBD2 (5 bases). Trimming pared 0 bases from V and 0 bases from J, leaving 10 bases between. The CDR3 has 15 residues. Looked up from germline, CDR1 is SGHRS and CDR2 is YFSETQ. The CDR3 loop reads CASSLVAGPSYEQYF. DNA for the CDR3: TGCGCCAGCAGCTTGGTGGCGGGCCCCTCCTACGAGCAGTACTTC.

V is TRBV20-1 and J is TRBJ1-5; D is ambiguous. The V and J ends lost 6 bases and 0 bases respectively, with 12 bases between them. CDR3 length equals 14 residues. The germline gives CDR1 DFQATT, CDR2 SNEGSKA (reference sequence). The CDR3 spells CSAGGSHSNQPQHF. DNA for the CDR3: TGCAGTGCAGGTGGCTCCCATAGCAATCAGCCCCAGCATTTT.

This clonotype was recorded many times. The rearrangement links TRBV20-1 to TRBJ1-6, with D possibly matching TRBD1 (6 bases). Per germline, CDR1 DFQATT and CDR2 SNEGSKA (reference sequence). Trimming stripped 0 bases from V and 0 bases from J, with 15 bases between. The CDR3 has 18 amino acids. The CDR3 reads CSARDEDRGTSYNSPLHF. The CDR3 DNA reads TGCAGTGCTAGAGATGAGGACAGAGGGACCTCCTATAATTCACCCCTCCACTTT.

The rearrangement joins TRBV9 to TRBJ2-5; 9 bases line up with TRBD1. The germline V gene encodes CDR1 SGDLS and CDR2 YYNGEE. CDR3 size: 16 residues. The V segment lost 4 bases and the J segment 0 bases; nucleotides outside the gene matches: 7. CDR3: CASSIYGTGYQETQYF. CDR3 coding DNA: TGTGCCAGCAGCATCTACGGGACAGGGTACCAAGAGACCCAGTACTTC.

There are a few counts of this clonotype. This chain uses TRBV7-3 with TRBJ2-3; D call uncertain. Between the trimmed V and J ends, which lost 0 bases and 2 bases, there was a span of 9 bases. Germline V gene lookup returns CDR1 SGHTA and CDR2 FQGTGA. This CDR3 contains 15 residues. The CDR3 is CASSLTGQATDTQYF. DNA for the CDR3: TGTGCCAGCAGCTTAACCGGGCAGGCCACAGATACGCAGTATTTT.